This T cell receptor (beta chain) was identified in a study of cytomegalovirus exposure and HLA in healthy donors. For this clone: As yet, its antigen is unknown.

This CDR3 has 16 amino acids. CDR1 KGHSH and CDR2 LQKENI come from the germline V gene. The trim removed 0 bases at V and 2 bases at J, leaving 4 bases unmatched. Findings of the study overall: Productive rates of about 90% or about 30% were seen for most TCR beta V segments in an earlier analysis. Later genetic work tied a missense DCLRE1C variant to beta-chain V and J trimming. The study put 150 or so TCR beta chains on its list as cytomegalovirus-associated. Common viral pathogens were later found to be apparently linked to several of the most significant clusters.

A multiplex PCR was run with 60 Vbeta primers and 13 Jbeta primers. Sequencing was performed with immunoSEQ multiplex PCR; in TCRdb, only in-frame clones are kept and a portion is missing. There are about 140,000 clones in the sample; roughly two thirds occur only once, and roughly 1.3% lies in the top ten. The origin of this receptor is a woman aged 40 to 55 in good health and CMV-seronegative. The rearrangement links TRBV18 to TRBJ2-1; TRBD1 matches 7 bases. The material sequenced was PBMCs. CDR3 sequence: CASSPPQTGAYNEQFF. CDR3 nucleotides: TGTGCCAGCTCACCACCGCAAACAGGGGCCTACAATGAGCAGTTCTTC. The complete variable domain, with remaining parts taken from reference TRBV18 and TRBJ2-1, reads NAGVMQNPRHLVRRRGQEARLRCSPMKGHSHVYWYRQLPEEGLKFMVYLQKENIIDESGMPKERFSAEFPKEGPSILRIQQVVRGDSAAYFCASSPPQTGAYNEQFFGPGTRLTVL.